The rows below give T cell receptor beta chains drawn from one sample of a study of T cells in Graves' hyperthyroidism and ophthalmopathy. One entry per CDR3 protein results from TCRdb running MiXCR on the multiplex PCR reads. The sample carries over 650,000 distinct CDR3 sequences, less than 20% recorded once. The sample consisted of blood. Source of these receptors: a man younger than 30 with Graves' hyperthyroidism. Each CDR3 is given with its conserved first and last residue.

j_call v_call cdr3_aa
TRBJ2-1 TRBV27 CATSWGSGRDNEQFF
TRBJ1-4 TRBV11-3 CASSPGTGGTANEKLFF
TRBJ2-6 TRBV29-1 CSVGRAPNVLTF
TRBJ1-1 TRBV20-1 CSAVPDRLTEAFF
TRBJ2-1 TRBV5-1 CASSLARQLYNEQFF
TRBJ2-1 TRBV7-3 CASSYDRGTYNEQFF
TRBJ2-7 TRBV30 CAWSPQQGALTYEQYF
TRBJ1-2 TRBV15 CATSSTLVLDGYTF
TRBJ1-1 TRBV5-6 CASSPLPGQGRSEAFF
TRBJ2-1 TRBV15 CATSRGPGLADNEQFF
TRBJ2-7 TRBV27 CATKMGAGTYEQYF
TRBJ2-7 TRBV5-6 CASSPDSNEQYF